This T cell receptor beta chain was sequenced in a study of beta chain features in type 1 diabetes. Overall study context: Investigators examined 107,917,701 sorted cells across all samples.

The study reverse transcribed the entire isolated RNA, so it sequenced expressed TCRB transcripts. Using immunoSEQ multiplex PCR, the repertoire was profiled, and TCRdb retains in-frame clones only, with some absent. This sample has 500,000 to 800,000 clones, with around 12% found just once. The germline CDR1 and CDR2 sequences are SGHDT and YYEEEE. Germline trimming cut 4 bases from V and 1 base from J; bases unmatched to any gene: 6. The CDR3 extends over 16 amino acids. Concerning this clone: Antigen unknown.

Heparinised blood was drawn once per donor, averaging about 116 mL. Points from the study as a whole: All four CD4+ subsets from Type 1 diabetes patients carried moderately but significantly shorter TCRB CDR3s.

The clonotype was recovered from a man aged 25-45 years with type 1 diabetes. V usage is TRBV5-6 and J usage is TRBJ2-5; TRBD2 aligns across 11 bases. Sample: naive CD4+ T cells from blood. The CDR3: CASSGGTSGIQETQYF. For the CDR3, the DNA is TGTGCCAGCAGCGGCGGGACTAGCGGAATCCAAGAGACCCAGTACTTC.